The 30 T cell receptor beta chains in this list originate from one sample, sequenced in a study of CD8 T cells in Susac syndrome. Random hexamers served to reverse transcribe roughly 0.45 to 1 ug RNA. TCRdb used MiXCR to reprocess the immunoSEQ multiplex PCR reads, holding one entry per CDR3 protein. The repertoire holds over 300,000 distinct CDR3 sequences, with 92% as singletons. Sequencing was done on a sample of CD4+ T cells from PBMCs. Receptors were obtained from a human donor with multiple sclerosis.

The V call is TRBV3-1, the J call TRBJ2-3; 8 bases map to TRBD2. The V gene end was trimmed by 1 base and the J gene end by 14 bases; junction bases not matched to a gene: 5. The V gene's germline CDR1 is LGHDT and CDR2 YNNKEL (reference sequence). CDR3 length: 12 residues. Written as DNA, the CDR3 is TGTGCCAGCAGCCAAGTTAGCGGGGAGAGGTATTTT. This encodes CASSQVSGERYF.

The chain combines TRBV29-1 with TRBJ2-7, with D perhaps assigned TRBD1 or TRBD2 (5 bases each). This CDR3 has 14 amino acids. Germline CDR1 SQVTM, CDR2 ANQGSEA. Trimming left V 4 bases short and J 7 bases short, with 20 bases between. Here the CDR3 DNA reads TGCAGCGTTGGGGGGACGGCCGATACGCGAGAGCAGTACTTC. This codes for CSVGGTADTREQYF.

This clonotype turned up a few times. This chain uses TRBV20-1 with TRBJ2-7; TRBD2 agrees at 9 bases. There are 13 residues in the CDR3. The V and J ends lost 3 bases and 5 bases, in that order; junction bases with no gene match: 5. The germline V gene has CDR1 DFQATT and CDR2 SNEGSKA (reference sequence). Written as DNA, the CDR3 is TGCAGTGCTAGTAGCGGGGGTAAAAACGAGCAGTACTTC. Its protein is CSASSGGKNEQYF.

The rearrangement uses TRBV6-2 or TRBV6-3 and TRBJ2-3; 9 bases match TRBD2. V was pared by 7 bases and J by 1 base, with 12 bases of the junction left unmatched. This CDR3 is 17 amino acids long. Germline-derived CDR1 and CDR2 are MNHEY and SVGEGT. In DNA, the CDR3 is TGTGCCAGCAACCATCGGGGAGCTAGCGGGGGCACAGATACGCAGTATTTT. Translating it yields CASNHRGASGGTDTQYF.

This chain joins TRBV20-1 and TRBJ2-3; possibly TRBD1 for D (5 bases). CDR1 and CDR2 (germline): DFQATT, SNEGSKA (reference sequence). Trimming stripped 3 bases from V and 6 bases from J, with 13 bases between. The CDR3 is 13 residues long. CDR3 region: CSASVTGADTQYF. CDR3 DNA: TGCAGTGCTAGTGTCACTGGGGCGGATACGCAGTATTTT.

CDR3 DNA: TGCGCCAGCAGCTTGGATCCAGGGGAGCAGTACTTC. It is translated as CASSLDPGEQYF. The V and J genes are TRBV5-1 and TRBJ2-7; D might be TRBD1 (5 bases). Trimming cost V 0 bases and J 7 bases, with 8 bases left between them. The length of the CDR3 is 12 residues. Germline CDR1 and CDR2: SGHRS and YFSETQ.

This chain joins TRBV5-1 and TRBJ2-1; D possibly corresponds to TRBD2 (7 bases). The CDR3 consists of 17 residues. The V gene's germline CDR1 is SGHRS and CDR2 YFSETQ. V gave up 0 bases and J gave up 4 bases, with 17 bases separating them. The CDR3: CASSLEGGGLRYNEQFF. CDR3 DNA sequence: TGCGCCAGCAGCTTGGAGGGGGGGGGACTTCGGTACAATGAGCAGTTCTTC. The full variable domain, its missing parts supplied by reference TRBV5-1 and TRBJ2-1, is KAGVTQTPRYLIKTRGQQVTLSCSPISGHRSVSWYQQTPGQGLQFLFEYFSETQRNKGNFPGRFSGRQFSNSRSEMNVSTLELGDSALYLCASSLEGGGLRYNEQFFGPGTRLTVL.

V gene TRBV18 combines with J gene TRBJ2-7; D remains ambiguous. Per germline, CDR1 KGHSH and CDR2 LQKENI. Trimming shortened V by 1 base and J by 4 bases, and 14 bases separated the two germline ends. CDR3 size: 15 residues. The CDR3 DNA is TGTGCCAGCTCACCACGGAGAGATCCTGGGTACGAGCAGTACTTC. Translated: CASSPRRDPGYEQYF. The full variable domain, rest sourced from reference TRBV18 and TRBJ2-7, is NAGVMQNPRHLVRRRGQEARLRCSPMKGHSHVYWYRQLPEEGLKFMVYLQKENIIDESGMPKERFSAEFPKEGPSILRIQQVVRGDSAAYFCASSPRRDPGYEQYFGPGTRLTVT.

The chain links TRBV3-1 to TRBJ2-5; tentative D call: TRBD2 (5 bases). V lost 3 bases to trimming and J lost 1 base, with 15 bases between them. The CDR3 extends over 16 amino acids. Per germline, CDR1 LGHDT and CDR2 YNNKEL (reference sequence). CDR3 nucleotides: TGTGCCAGCAGCCATCGGAGGTCGGCACTCCAAGAGACCCAGTACTTC. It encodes CASSHRRSALQETQYF.

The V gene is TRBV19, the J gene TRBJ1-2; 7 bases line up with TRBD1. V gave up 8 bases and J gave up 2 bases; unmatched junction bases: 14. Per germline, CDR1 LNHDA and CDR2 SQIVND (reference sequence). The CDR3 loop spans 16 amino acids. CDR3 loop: CASWDSSLPLNYGYTF. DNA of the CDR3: TGTGCCAGTTGGGACAGCTCCTTACCCCTCAACTATGGCTACACCTTC. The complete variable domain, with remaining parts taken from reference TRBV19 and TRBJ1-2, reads DGGITQSPKYLFRKEGQNVTLSCEQNLNHDAMYWYRQDPGQGLRLIYYSQIVNDFQKGDIAEGYSVSREKKESFPLTVTSAQKNPTAFYLCASWDSSLPLNYGYTFGSGTRLTVV.

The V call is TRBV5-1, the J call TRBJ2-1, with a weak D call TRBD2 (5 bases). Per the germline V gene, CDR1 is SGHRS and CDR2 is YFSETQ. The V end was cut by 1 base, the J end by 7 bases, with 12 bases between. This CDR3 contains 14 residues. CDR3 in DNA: TGCGCCAGCAGCTTGATCCCCGGGGAGAATGAGCAGTTCTTC. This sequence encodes CASSLIPGENEQFF.

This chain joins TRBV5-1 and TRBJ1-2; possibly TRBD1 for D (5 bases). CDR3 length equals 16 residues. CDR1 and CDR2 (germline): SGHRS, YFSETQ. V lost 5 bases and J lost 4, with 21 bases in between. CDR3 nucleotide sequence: TGCGCCAGCAGGCCCTCGCTTAGGGGTTCGGGCTATGGCTACACCTTC. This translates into CASRPSLRGSGYGYTF.

The CDR3 is CASSLTVFTEAFF. In DNA, the CDR3 is TGTGCCAGCAGCCTGACAGTCTTCACTGAAGCTTTCTTT. V is TRBV12-3 or TRBV12-4 and J is TRBJ1-1; D is possibly TRBD1 (5 bases). V gave up 6 bases and J gave up 4 bases, with 12 bases separating them. This CDR3 has 13 residues.

The CDR3 sequence is CASSPDTYYGYTF. CDR3 DNA sequence: TGTGCCAGCAGCCCGGACACGTACTATGGCTACACCTTC. V usage is TRBV14 and J usage is TRBJ1-2, with a tentative D call TRBD1 (5 bases). V shed 4 bases and J shed 3 bases, with 9 bases lying between them. CDR1 and CDR2 from the germline V gene are SGHDN and FVKESK. The CDR3 length is 13 residues.

The CDR3, as DNA: TGTGCCAGCAGCTCTCTCCCTAGTCCTGGACTATCTTTCTACAATGAGCAGTTCTTC. It specifies CASSSLPSPGLSFYNEQFF. The chain carries TRBV7-9 and TRBJ2-1; tentatively, D is TRBD2 (6 bases). Trimming removed 4 bases from V and 3 bases from J, with 25 bases in between. This CDR3 spans 19 amino acids. Per germline, CDR1 SEHNR and CDR2 FQNEAQ (reference sequence).

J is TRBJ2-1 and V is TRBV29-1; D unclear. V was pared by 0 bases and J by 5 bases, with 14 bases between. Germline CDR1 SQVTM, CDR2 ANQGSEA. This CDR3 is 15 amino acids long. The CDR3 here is CSVEEKGIHHNEQFF. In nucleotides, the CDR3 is TGCAGCGTTGAAGAAAAGGGAATCCACCACAATGAGCAGTTCTTC.

The CDR3 region is CASSLLFISGKETQYF. As DNA, the CDR3 is TGTGCCAGCAGCTTATTGTTTATTAGCGGGAAAGAGACCCAGTACTTC. The chain has TRBV11-2 and TRBJ2-5; 8 positions match TRBD2. Germline-derived CDR1 and CDR2 are SGHAT and FQNNGV. V trimming: 2 bases; J trimming: 3 bases; junction bases outside the gene matches: 8. This CDR3 is built from 16 residues.

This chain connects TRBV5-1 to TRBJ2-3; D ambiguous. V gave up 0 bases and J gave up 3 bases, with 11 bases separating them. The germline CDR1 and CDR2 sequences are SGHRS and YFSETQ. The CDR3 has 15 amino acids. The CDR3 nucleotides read TGCGCCAGCAGCTTGGGCCTCGGACGGACAGATACGCAGTATTTT. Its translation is CASSLGLGRTDTQYF.

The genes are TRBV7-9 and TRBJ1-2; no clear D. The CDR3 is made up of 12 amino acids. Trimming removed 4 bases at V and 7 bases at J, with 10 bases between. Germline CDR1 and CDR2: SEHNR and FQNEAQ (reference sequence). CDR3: CASSSHAGGYTF. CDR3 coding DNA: TGTGCCAGCAGCTCTCACGCAGGTGGCTACACCTTC.

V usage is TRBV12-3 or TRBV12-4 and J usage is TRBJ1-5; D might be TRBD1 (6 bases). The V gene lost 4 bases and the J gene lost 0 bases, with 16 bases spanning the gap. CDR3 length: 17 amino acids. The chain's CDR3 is CASSSVSGAYSNQPQHF. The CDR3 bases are TGTGCCAGCAGTTCTGTTTCGGGGGCTTATAGCAATCAGCCCCAGCATTTT.

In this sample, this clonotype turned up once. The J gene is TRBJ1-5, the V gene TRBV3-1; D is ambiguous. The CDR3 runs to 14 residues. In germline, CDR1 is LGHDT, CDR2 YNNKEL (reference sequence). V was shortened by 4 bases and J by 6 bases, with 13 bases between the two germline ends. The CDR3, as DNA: TGTGCCAGCAGCCTAGGGTCCGGATTTCAGCCCCAGCATTTT. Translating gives CASSLGSGFQPQHF.

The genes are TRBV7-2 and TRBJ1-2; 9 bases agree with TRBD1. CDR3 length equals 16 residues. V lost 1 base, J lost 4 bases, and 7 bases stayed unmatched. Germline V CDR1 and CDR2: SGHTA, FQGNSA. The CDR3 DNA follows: TGTGCCAGCAGCTTAGTCGGGACAGGGAGGATCTATGGCTACACCTTC. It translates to CASSLVGTGRIYGYTF.

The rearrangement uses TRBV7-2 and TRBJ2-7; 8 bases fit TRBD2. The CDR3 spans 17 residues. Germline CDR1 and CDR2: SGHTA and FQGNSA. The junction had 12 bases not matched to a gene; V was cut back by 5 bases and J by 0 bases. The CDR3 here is CASSPMQLAARSYEQYF. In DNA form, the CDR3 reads TGTGCCAGCAGCCCCATGCAACTAGCGGCCCGCTCCTACGAGCAGTACTTC.

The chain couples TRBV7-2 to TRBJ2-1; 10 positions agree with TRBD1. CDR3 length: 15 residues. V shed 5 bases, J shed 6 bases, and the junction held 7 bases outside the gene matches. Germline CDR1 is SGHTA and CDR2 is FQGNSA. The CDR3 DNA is TGTGCCAGCAGCCGTAACCGGGACAGGGGCAATGAGCAGTTCTTC. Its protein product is CASSRNRDRGNEQFF.

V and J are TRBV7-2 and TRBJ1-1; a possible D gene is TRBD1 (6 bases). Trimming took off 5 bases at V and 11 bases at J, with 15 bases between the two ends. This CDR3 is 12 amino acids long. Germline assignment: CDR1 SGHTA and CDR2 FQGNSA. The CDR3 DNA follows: TGTGCCAGCAGCCTAGGATGGGGGGCGGCTTTCTTT. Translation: CASSLGWGAAFF.

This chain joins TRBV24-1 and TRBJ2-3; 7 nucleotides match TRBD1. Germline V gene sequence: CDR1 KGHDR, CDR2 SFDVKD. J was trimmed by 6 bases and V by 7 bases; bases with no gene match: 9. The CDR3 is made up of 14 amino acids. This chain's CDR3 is CATRSGQLIDTQYF. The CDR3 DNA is TGTGCCACCAGATCGGGACAGCTTATTGATACGCAGTATTTT.

The CDR3 sequence is CASSWVAGAGELFF. For the CDR3, the DNA is TGTGCCAGCAGTTGGGTAGCGGGGGCCGGGGAGCTGTTTTTT. The rearrangement joins TRBV6-2 or TRBV6-3 to TRBJ2-2; TRBD2 matches 9 bases. This CDR3 has 14 residues. The germline gives CDR1 MNHEY, CDR2 SVGEGT. V gave up 4 bases and J gave up 6 bases; unmatched junction bases: 3.

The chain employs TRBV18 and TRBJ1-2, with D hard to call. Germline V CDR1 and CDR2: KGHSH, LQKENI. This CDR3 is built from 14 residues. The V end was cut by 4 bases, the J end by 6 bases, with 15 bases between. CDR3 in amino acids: CASSLSSVTHGYTF. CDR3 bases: TGTGCCAGCTCACTTTCTTCGGTGACTCATGGCTACACCTTC.

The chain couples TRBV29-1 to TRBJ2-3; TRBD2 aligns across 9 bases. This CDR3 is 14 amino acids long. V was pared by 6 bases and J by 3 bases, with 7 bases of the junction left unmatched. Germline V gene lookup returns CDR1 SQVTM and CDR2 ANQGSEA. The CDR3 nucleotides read TGCAGCGTGGAGGCGGGGGGGCGGACAGATACGCAGTATTTT. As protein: CSVEAGGRTDTQYF.

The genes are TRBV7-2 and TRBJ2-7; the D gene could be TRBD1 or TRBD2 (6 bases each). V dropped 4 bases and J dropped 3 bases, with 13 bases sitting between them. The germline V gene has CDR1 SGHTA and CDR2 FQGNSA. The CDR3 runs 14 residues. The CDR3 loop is CASSSGADRYEQYF. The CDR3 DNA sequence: TGTGCCAGCAGCTCGGGGGCGGATCGCTACGAGCAGTACTTC.